The next 9 T cell receptor beta chains were all read from a single sample in a study of cytomegalovirus exposure and HLA in healthy donors (dated by TCRdb to about 2017). Library prep was done by the immunoSEQ multiplex PCR assay. Entries here come from immuneACCESS through TCRdb and include only in-frame sequences with V and J called. Some clones fail to appear in such tables; in the studies checked, an unresolved V gene covers under half of the shortfall, and the cause of the remainder is unknown. A total of about 360,000 clones appear in this sample, approximately 90% of them only once. The ten largest clones capture roughly 0.75% of the sample. Sequenced input: PBMCs. The receptor set was obtained from a woman aged 18-35 years in good health and CMV-seronegative.

The chain combines TRBV5-1 with TRBJ2-5; perhaps TRBD2 as D (5 bases). Germline V CDR1 and CDR2: SGHRS, YFSETQ. V was cut by 4 bases and J by 2 bases, with 9 bases left in between. This CDR3 has 13 amino acids. The CDR3 sequence is CASSPSGQETQYF. The CDR3 DNA reads as TGCGCCAGCAGCCCCTCGGGGCAAGAGACCCAGTACTTC. The whole variable domain, remainder taken from reference TRBV5-1 and TRBJ2-5, is KAGVTQTPRYLIKTRGQQVTLSCSPISGHRSVSWYQQTPGQGLQFLFEYFSETQRNKGNFPGRFSGRQFSNSRSEMNVSTLELGDSALYLCASSPSGQETQYFGPGTRLLVL.

This chain links TRBV5-1 with TRBJ1-4; the D gene is possibly TRBD1 (5 bases). Germline-derived CDR1 and CDR2 are SGHRS and YFSETQ. CDR3 length: 16 residues. V lost 3 bases and J lost 0, with 12 bases in between. For the CDR3, the DNA is TGCGCCAGCAGCTGGACCGGGGGGGCAACTAATGAAAAACTGTTTTTT. Its protein is CASSWTGGATNEKLFF.

The rearrangement joins TRBV5-1 to TRBJ1-2; maybe TRBD1 (6 bases). The CDR3 has 12 amino acids. Germline loops: CDR1 SGHRS, CDR2 YFSETQ. V shed 4 bases and J shed 3 bases, with 7 bases lying between them. The CDR3 protein is CASSPGDYGYTF. The CDR3 bases are TGCGCCAGCAGCCCAGGGGACTATGGCTACACCTTC. Full variable domain (remainder filled in from reference TRBV5-1 and TRBJ1-2): KAGVTQTPRYLIKTRGQQVTLSCSPISGHRSVSWYQQTPGQGLQFLFEYFSETQRNKGNFPGRFSGRQFSNSRSEMNVSTLELGDSALYLCASSPGDYGYTFGSGTRLTVV.

There are a few counts of this clone. This rearrangement joins TRBV5-1 to TRBJ2-3, with a possible D match to TRBD2 (6 bases). Per germline, CDR1 SGHRS and CDR2 YFSETQ. This CDR3 has 14 residues. Trimming took 4 bases from V and 5 from J, leaving 14 bases between them. CDR3 sequence (DNA): TGCGCCAGCAGCACGGGACTTCCCGGAGATACGCAGTATTTT. Translating it yields CASSTGLPGDTQYF.

V and J are TRBV5-1 and TRBJ2-1; 12 nucleotides match TRBD1. The junction had 4 bases not matched to a gene; V was cut back by 3 bases and J by 0 bases. Germline CDR1 SGHRS, CDR2 YFSETQ. This CDR3 region has 17 residues. The CDR3 DNA follows: TGCGCCAGCAGCTCAAGGGACAGGGGGCGCTCCTACAATGAGCAGTTCTTC. Its translation is CASSSRDRGRSYNEQFF.

The chain links TRBV11-2 to TRBJ2-5, with D possibly TRBD2 on 6 matching bases. This CDR3 spans 16 amino acids. Germline V gives CDR1 SGHAT, CDR2 FQNNGV. Trimming removed 1 base from V and 5 bases from J, with 17 bases in between. The CDR3 spells CASSLAGTRARETQYF. The CDR3 DNA reads TGTGCCAGCAGCTTAGCAGGGACTCGTGCAAGGGAGACCCAGTACTTC. Full variable domain (missing parts from reference TRBV11-2 and TRBJ2-5): EAGVAQSPRYKIIEKRQSVAFWCNPISGHATLYWYQQILGQGPKLLIQFQNNGVVDDSQLPKDRFSAERLKGVDSTLKIQPAKLEDSAVYLCASSLAGTRARETQYFGPGTRLLVL.

The V call is TRBV27, the J call TRBJ2-7, with 7 positions matching TRBD2. Germline V CDR1 and CDR2: MNHEY, SMNVEV (reference sequence). The V and J ends lost 6 bases and 2 bases, in that order; junction bases with no gene match: 16. The CDR3 has 17 amino acids. This CDR3 reads CASSKGGVWRVPYEQYF. The CDR3 DNA follows: TGTGCCAGCAGCAAGGGAGGGGTCTGGCGGGTTCCCTACGAGCAGTACTTC.

The gene calls are TRBV28 and TRBJ2-1, with unresolved D. This CDR3 is built from 14 residues. Germline V lookup: CDR1 MDHEN, CDR2 SYDVKM. The V and J ends lost 3 bases and 1 base respectively, with 7 bases between them. The CDR3 nucleotides are TGTGCCAGCAGTTTCTTGAGATCCTACAATGAGCAGTTCTTC. Protein: CASSFLRSYNEQFF.

V usage is TRBV5-5 and J usage is TRBJ1-1; D is ambiguous. CDR3 length equals 18 residues. Germline values: CDR1 SGHKS, CDR2 YYEKEE (reference sequence). V dropped 2 bases and J dropped 3 bases, with 23 bases sitting between them. The DNA of the CDR3 is TGTGCCAGCAGCTTTTTCATCCTGCCGGGAATTTATTACACTGAAGCTTTCTTT. Translation gives CASSFFILPGIYYTEAFF.